This T cell receptor (beta chain) was observed in a study of tumor-infiltrating lymphocytes in primary liver carcinoma. Findings and caveats of the study: Only around 7.5-24% of top clones occurred in all five tumor regions.

With a constant-region primer, TCR beta cDNA was made from 400 to 550 ng of total RNA. ARM-PCR, slightly modified, supplied the TCR beta libraries through three nested multiplex PCR rounds. The opening two PCR rounds, about 10 cycles each, paired TRBV1-TRBV30 forward primers with a C-beta reverse primer. One entry per CDR3 protein results from TCRdb running MiXCR on the multiplex PCR reads. The sample carries 75,000 to 90,000 distinct CDR3 sequences, approximately 77% recorded once. Extraction of RNA together with DNA used 20-30 mg of unsorted bulk tissue. For each tumor, five separate regions were sampled. More than 75% viable tumor cells made up every tumor sample. The CDR3 sequence is 12 residues long. Germline V gene lookup returns CDR1 MNHNS and CDR2 SASEGT. In this sample, this clonotype turned up a few times. The antigen is unknown. One end of the junction varies from germline; a read error may be responsible.

The genes are TRBV6-1 and TRBJ1-2, with D possibly TRBD1 on 5 matching bases. The sequenced material came from liver tumor tissue from sampling region 1. Subset of the sample: tumor region T1, superior pole. This sequence was found in a man in his forties with primary liver carcinoma and hepatitis B virus infection. As DNA, the CDR3 is TGTGCCAGCAGGCGGGACGACTATGGTTACACCTTC. This translates into CASRRDDYGYTF.